A selection of T cell receptor beta chains follows, all from one sample in a study of blood T cell repertoires in COVID-19. Sequenced by immunoSEQ multiplex PCR; TCRdb stores in-frame clones only, minus some. The table lists 300,000 to 450,000 clones, approximately 87% of them singletons, with around 1.9% in the top ten. The material sequenced was PBMCs or T cells enriched from blood (not recorded which). These receptors were taken from a man aged 40-49 years in a cohort exposed to, infected with or recovered from COVID-19 (not recorded which). CDR3s include the opening cysteine and the closing phenylalanine or tryptophan. D genes are given only for firm matches.

>TRBV10-1|TRBJ2-2|.
CASARGNTGELFF
>TRBV18|TRBJ2-7|TRBD2
CASSPPLAGSSYEQYF
>TRBV28|TRBJ1-2|.
CASTSGGVGEYGYTF
>TRBV6-1|TRBJ1-2|.
CASSDPTVSNHF
>TRBV19|TRBJ2-5|TRBD2
CASSRLAEQETQYF
>TRBV3-1/TRBV3-2|TRBJ1-6|.
CASSPVVGNSPLHF
>TRBV28|TRBJ1-5|.
CASSPSNQPQHF
>TRBV25-1|TRBJ2-3|.
CASSESQVGADTQYF
>TRBV6-2/TRBV6-3|TRBJ2-1|.
CASSSRTGRQDNEQFF
>TRBV7-9|TRBJ2-7|TRBD1
CASSSGQGGLYEQYF
>TRBV5-4|TRBJ1-1|.
CASSPTGIHTEAFF
>TRBV20-1|TRBJ2-4|.
CSASRVGIQYF
>TRBV7-2|TRBJ1-2|TRBD1
CASSLSDRGHRNGYTF
>TRBV5-1|TRBJ1-2|.
CASSPQGDYGYTF
>TRBV2|TRBJ1-6|.
CASRPGNSYNSPLHF
>TRBV28|TRBJ1-4|TRBD1
CASKIPGQGGVQLEKLFF
>TRBV19|TRBJ2-2|TRBD1
CASRDRGLTGELFF
>TRBV2|TRBJ2-1|TRBD2
CASTRRRPSGTDRSYNEQFF
>TRBV18|TRBJ2-1|.
CASSPPQARAGISGGEQFF
>TRBV9|TRBJ2-5|TRBD2
CASSPRLAGGYEETQYF